This T cell receptor beta chain was recorded in a study of human T cells and chemical hapten exposure. Background on the study: Among samples, TCR yields varied mainly because of small differences in pooled library volume.

Trimming removed 8 bases from V and 1 base from J, with 14 bases in between. This CDR3 has 13 amino acids. Per germline, CDR1 DFQATT and CDR2 SNEGSKA (reference sequence). TCRdb processed the RACE reads anew with MiXCR; each CDR3 protein has one entry. This sample has around 380,000 distinct CDR3 sequences, with around 5% found just once. As for time point: pre-sensitization, week 0. Stated treatment: therapeutic diphenylcyclopropenone sensitization with weekly scalp DPC. The sample consisted of whole blood, taken in connection with sensitization to the hapten diphenylcyclopropenone (DPC). The clonotype was recovered from a woman aged 18-30 years with alopecia areata. Some clones in this sample may be carry-over from other donors' samples. J is TRBJ1-1 and V is TRBV20-1; TRBD1 is a possible D gene (6 bases). The CDR3 spells CSSNRATNTEAFF. CDR3 sequence (DNA): TGCAGTTCAAACAGGGCCACGAACACTGAAGCTTTCTTT.